The clone carrying this T cell receptor beta chain was recorded once. Its matching antigen is unknown. RNA was extracted and reverse transcribed into cDNA as the sequencing template. The assay was immunoSEQ multiplex PCR, and TCRdb's table has in-frame clones only and misses some. The sample includes roughly 200,000 clones, around half of them seen just once. The sample belongs to a study of CD8+ T cells in alopecia areata. Turning to the study itself: Tofacitinib ran 6 to 18 months, followed by 6 months off drug. For treated patients, severity scores reflected the percentage of scalp area affected.

Trimming took off 3 bases at V and 0 bases at J, with 15 bases between the two ends. The CDR3 runs 16 residues. Germline assignment: CDR1 LGHNA and CDR2 YSLEER. Indicated treatment: oral pan-JAK inhibitor, 5-10 mg twice daily. General observations from the study: Sequencing of scalp samples also captures resident alphabeta T cells of normal skin. Compared with mice, patients displayed less clear TCR sharing, possibly for HLA-related reasons.

The TCR originated in a human donor with alopecia areata. This chain uses TRBV4-3 with TRBJ2-7; a possible D gene is TRBD2 (7 bases). The specimen was CD8+ T cells sorted from blood, collected at week 24, from a patient treated with tofacitinib. The CDR3 nucleotides read TGCGCCAGCAGCCAGGGGGGGCGGGGAAGCTCCTACGAGCAGTACTTC. This codes for CASSQGGRGSSYEQYF.